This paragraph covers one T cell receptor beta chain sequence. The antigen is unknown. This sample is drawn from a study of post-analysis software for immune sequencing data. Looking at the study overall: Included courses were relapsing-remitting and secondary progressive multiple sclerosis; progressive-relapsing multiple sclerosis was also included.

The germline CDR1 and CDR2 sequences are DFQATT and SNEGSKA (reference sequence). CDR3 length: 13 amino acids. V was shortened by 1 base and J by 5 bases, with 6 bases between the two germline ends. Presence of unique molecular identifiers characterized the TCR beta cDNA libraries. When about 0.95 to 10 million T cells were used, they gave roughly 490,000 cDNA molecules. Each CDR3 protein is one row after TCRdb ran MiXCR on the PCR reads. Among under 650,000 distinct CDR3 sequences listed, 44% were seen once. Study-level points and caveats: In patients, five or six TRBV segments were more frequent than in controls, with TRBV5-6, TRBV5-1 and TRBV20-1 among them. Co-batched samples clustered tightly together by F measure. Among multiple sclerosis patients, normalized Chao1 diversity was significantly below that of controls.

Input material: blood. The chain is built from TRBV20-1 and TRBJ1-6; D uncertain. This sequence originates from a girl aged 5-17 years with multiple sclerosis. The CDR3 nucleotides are TGCAGTGCTAGAGGCAGCGATAATTCACCCCTCCACTTT. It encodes CSARGSDNSPLHF.